This T cell receptor beta chain emerged from a study of blood T cell repertoires in COVID-19. This CDR3 has 15 amino acids. Trimming took off 0 bases at V and 0 bases at J, with 7 bases between the two ends. Germline V gives CDR1 SGHRS, CDR2 YFSETQ. Participants were aged about 18 to 100 years from 20 to 30 US areas. As originally analysed: It was from reference gene primer amplification that nucleated cell counts were estimated. Assay used: immunoSEQ multiplex PCR; TCRdb lists only in-frame clones, some missing. For V, J and clone size, that table is used; D and trimming come from the DNA. The sample contains more than 200,000 clones, around nine tenths of which appear only once.

The source material was PBMCs or T cells enriched from blood (not recorded which). The genes are TRBV5-1 and TRBJ2-1; the D is unclear. This TCR came from a woman aged 45 to 65 who had recovered from COVID-19. Here the CDR3 reads CASSLDQNSYNEQFF. In DNA, the CDR3 is TGCGCCAGCAGCTTGGACCAGAACTCCTACAATGAGCAGTTCTTC.